This T cell receptor beta chain is from a study of OX40 agonist ivuxolimab in advanced cancers. Study-level results: CD8+ T cells were the subset that, on average, had more expanded clones than CD4+. Clonal expansion was seen in CD4+ and CD8+ blood T cells by week 6 at 0.1 to 3.0 mg/kg.

The repertoire was sequenced with immunoSEQ multiplex PCR; TCRdb's copy has only in-frame clones and lacks some. The top ten hold 2% of the sample, which has over 95,000 clones, 95% to 96% seen once. This CDR3 contains 13 residues. The germline V and J ends were trimmed by 6 bases and 4 bases, with 10 bases remaining between them. Looked up from germline, CDR1 is MNHEY and CDR2 is SVGAGI. To note about this clone: Its antigen is currently unknown.

V is TRBV6-5 and J is TRBJ2-1; D not certain. This receptor was obtained from an adult with an advanced solid tumor such as melanoma, head and neck, liver or kidney cancer. Sequencing used CD4+ or CD8+ T cells sorted from blood, obtained in a trial of the OX40 agonist ivuxolimab. The CDR3 sequence: CASRPDWYNEQFF. The CDR3, as DNA: TGTGCCAGCAGACCAGACTGGTACAATGAGCAGTTCTTC.